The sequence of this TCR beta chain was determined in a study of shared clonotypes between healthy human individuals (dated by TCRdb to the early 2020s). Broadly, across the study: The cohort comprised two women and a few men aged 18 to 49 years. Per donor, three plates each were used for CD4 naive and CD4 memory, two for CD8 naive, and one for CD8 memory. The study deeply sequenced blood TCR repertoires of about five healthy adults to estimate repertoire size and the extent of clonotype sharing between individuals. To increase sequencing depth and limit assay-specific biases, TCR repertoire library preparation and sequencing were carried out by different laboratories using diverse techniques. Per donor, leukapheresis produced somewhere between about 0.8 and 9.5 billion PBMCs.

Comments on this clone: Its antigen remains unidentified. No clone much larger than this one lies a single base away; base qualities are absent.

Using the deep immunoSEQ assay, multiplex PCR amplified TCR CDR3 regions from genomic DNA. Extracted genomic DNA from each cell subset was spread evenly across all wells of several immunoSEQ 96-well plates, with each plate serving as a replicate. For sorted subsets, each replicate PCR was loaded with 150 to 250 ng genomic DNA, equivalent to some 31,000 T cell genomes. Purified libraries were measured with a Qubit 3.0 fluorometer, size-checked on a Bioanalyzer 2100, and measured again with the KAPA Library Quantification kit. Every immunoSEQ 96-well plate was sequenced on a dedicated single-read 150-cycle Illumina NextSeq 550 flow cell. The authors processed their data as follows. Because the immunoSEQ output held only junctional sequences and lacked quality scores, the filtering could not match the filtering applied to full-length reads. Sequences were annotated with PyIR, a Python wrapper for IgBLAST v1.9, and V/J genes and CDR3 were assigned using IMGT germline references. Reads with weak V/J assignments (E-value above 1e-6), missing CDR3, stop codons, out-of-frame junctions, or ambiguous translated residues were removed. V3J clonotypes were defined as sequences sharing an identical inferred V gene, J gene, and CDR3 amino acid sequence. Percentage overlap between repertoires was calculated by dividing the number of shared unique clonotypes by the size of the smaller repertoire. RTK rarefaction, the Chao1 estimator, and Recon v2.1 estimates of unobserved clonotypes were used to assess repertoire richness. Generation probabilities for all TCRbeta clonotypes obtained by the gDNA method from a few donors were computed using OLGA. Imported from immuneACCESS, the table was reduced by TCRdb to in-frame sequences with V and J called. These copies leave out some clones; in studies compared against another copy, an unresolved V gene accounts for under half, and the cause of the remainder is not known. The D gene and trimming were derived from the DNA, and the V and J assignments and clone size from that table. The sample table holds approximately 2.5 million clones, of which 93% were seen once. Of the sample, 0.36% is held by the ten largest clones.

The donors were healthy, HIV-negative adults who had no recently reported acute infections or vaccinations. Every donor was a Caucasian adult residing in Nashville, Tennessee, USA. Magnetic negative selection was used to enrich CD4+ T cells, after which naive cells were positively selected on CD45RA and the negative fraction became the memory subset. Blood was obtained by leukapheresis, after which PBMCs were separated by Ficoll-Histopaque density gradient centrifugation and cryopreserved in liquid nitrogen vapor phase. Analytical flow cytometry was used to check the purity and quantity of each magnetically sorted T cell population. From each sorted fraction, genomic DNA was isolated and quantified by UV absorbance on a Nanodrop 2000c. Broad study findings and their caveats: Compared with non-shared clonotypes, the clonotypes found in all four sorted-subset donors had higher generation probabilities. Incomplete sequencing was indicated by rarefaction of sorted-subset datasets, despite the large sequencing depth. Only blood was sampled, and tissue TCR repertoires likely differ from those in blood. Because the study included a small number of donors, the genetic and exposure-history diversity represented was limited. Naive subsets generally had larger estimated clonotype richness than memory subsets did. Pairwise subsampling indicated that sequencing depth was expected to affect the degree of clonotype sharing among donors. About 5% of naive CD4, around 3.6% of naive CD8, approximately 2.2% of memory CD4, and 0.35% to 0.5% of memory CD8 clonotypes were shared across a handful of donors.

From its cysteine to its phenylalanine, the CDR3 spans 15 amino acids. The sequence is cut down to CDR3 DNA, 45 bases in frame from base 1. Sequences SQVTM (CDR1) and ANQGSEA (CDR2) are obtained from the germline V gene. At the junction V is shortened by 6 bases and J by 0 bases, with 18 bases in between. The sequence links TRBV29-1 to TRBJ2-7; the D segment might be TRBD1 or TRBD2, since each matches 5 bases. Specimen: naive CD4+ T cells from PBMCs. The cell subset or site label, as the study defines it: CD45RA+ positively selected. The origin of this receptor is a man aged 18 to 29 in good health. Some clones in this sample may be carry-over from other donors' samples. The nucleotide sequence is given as TGCAGCGTAGCGAAAGGTCGGGACGGCTCCTACGAGCAGTACTTC. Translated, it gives CSVAKGRDGSYEQYF.